The clone carrying this T cell receptor (beta chain) was counted only a few times. Its antigen is undetermined. Trimming left V 6 bases short and J 3 bases short, with 12 bases between. The germline gives CDR1 SQVTM, CDR2 ANQGSEA. The CDR3 extends over 13 amino acids. The TCR library protocol attached unique molecular identifiers to the individual cDNA molecules. TCRdb re-derived calls from the 5' RACE reads in MiXCR, one entry per CDR3 protein. The sample yields 34,000 or so distinct CDR3 sequences, approximately 9.2% seen once. This record belongs to a study of early T cells in non-severe SARS-CoV-2 infection. Overall study: Sequencing used unsorted whole-blood bulk RNA, so chains lack pairing.

The study's findings and limits: VDJdb-based annotation leaned toward anti-spike CD8 responses and missed private and CD4 specificities.

The clonotype originates from an adult who was a healthcare worker with PCR-confirmed SARS-CoV-2 infection or an uninfected control (not recorded which). Sequenced input: whole blood. V usage is TRBV29-1 and J usage is TRBJ1-3; D is possibly TRBD1 (5 bases). CDR3 amino acids: CSVRVFGGNTIYF. The CDR3, as DNA: TGCAGCGTCAGGGTGTTCGGTGGAAACACCATATATTTT.